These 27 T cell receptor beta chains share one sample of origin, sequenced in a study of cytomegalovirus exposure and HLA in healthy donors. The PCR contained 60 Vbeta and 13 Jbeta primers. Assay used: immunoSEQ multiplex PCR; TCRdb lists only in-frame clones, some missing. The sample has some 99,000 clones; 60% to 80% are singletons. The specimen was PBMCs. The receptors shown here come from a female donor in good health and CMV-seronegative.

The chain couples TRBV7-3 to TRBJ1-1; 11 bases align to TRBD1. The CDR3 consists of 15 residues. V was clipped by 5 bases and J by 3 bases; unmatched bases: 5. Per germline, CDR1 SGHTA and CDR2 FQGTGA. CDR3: CASSPRGQGDTEAFF. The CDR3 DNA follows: TGTGCCAGCAGCCCAAGGGGACAGGGGGACACTGAAGCTTTCTTT. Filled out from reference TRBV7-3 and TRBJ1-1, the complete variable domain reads GAGVSQTPSNKVTEKGKYVELRCDPISGHTALYWYRQSLGQGPEFLIYFQGTGAADDSGLPNDRFFAVRPEGSVSTLKIQRTERGDSAVYLCASSPRGQGDTEAFFGQGTRLTVV.

CDR3 DNA sequence: TGTGCCAGCAGTTTAATATCCCCCCTAGCGGGAGGTTACACAGATACGCAGTATTTT. Encoded protein: CASSLISPLAGGYTDTQYF. This chain uses TRBV28 with TRBJ2-3; 11 positions match TRBD2. The CDR3 is made up of 19 amino acids. Per the germline V gene, CDR1 is MDHEN and CDR2 is SYDVKM. J gave up 2 bases and V 2 bases, and 12 bases lay outside the gene matches.

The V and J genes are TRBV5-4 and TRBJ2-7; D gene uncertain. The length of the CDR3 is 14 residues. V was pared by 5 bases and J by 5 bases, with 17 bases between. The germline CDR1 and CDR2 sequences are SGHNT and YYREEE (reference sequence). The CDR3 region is CASSSLRRENEQYF. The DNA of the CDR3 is TGTGCCAGCAGTTCGTTGCGGAGAGAGAACGAGCAGTACTTC.

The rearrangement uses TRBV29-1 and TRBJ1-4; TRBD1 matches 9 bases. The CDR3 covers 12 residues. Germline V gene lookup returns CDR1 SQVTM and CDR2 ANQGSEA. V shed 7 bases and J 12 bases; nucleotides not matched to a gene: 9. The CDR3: CSGTGDDLQLFF. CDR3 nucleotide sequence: TGCAGCGGGACAGGGGATGATTTACAACTGTTTTTT.

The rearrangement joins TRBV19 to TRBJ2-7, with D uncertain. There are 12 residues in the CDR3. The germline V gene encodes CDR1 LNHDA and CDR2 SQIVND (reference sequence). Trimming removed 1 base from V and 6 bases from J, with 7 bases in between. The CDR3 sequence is CASSIGGSEQYF. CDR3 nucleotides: TGTGCCAGTAGTATAGGAGGTAGCGAGCAGTACTTC.

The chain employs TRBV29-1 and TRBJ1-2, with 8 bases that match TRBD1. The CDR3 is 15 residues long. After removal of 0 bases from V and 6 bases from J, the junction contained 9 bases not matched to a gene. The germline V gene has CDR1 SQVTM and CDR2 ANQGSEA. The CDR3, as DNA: TGCAGCGTTGAAGAGGCGCCCCAGGGGGCTCATGGCTACACCTTC. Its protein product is CSVEEAPQGAHGYTF.

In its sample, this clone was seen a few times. CDR3 in amino acids: CASSEFLYNEQFF. CDR3 bases: TGCGCCAGCAGTGAGTTCCTGTACAATGAGCAGTTCTTC. The rearrangement uses TRBV10-2 and TRBJ2-1; no reliable D call. With 1 base removed from V and 4 bases from J, the gap between germline ends came to 5 bases. CDR3 length equals 13 residues. The germline CDR1 and CDR2 sequences are WSHSY and SAAADI.

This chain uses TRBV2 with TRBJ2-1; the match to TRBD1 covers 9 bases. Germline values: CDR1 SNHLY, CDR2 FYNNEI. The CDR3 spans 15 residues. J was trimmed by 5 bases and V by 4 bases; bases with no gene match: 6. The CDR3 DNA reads TGTGCCAGCAGTGTCTCGACAGGGGGGGACAATGAGCAGTTCTTC. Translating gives CASSVSTGGDNEQFF. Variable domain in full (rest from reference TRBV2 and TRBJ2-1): EPEVTQTPSHQVTQMGQEVILRCVPISNHLYFYWYRQILGQKVEFLVSFYNNEISEKSEIFDDQFSVERPDGSNFTLKIRSTKLEDSAMYFCASSVSTGGDNEQFFGPGTRLTVL.

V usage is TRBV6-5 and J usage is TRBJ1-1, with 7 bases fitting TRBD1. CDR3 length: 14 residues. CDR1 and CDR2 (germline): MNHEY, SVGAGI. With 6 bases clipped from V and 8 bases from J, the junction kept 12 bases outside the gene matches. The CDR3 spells CASSQQGPAAEAFF. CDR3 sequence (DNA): TGTGCCAGCAGCCAACAGGGGCCCGCTGCAGAAGCTTTCTTT.

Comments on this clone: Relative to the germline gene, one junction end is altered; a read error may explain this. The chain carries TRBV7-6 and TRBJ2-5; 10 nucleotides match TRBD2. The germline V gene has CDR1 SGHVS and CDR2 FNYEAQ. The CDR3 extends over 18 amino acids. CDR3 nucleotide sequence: TGTGCCACCAGCTTAGGGTTTCTAGCGGGAGAAGGTGGAGAGACCCAGTACTTC. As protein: CATSLGFLAGEGGETQYF.

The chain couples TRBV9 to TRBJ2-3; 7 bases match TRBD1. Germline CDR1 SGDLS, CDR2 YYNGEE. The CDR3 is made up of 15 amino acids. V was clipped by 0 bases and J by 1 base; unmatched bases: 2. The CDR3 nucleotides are TGTGCCAGCAGCGTAGTGGGACAGCGCACAGATACGCAGTATTTT. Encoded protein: CASSVVGQRTDTQYF. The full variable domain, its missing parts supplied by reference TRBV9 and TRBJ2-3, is DSGVTQTPKHLITATGQRVTLRCSPRSGDLSVYWYQQSLDQGLQFLIQYYNGEERAKGNILERFSAQQFPDLHSELNLSSLELGDSALYFCASSVVGQRTDTQYFGPGTRLTVL.

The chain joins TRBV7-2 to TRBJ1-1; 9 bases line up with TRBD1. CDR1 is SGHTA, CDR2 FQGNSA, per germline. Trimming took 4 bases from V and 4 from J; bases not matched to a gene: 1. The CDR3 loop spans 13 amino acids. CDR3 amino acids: CASSSDRGTEAFF. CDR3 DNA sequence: TGTGCCAGCAGCTCGGACAGGGGCACTGAAGCTTTCTTT.

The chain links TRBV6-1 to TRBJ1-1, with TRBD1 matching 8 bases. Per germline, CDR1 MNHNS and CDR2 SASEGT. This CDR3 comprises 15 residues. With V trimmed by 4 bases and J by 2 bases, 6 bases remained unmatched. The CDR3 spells CASSGGTGGNTEAFF. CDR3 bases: TGTGCCAGCAGTGGGGGGACAGGTGGAAACACTGAAGCTTTCTTT.

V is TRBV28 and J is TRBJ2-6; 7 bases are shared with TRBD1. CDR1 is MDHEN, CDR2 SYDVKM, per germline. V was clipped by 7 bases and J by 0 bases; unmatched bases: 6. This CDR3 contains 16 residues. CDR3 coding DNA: TGTGCCAGCACCCGGGACAGCACCTCTGGGGCCAACGTCCTGACTTTC. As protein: CASTRDSTSGANVLTF. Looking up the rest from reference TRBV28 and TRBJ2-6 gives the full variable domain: DVKVTQSSRYLVKRTGEKVFLECVQDMDHENMFWYRQDPGLGLRLIYFSYDVKMKEKGDIPEGYSVSREKKERFSLILESASTNQTSMYLCASTRDSTSGANVLTFGAGSRLTVL.

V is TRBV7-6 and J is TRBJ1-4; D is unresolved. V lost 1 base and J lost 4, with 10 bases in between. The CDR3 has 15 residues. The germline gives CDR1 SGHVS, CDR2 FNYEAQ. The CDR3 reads CASSLEPGFNEKLFF. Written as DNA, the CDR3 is TGTGCCAGCAGCTTAGAGCCAGGCTTTAATGAAAAACTGTTTTTT.

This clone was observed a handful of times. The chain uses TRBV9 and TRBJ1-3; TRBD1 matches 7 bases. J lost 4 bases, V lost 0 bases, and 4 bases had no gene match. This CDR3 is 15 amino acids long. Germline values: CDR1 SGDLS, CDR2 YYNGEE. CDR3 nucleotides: TGTGCCAGCAGCGTAGGGGGGACAGCCGGAAACACCATATATTTT. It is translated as CASSVGGTAGNTIYF.

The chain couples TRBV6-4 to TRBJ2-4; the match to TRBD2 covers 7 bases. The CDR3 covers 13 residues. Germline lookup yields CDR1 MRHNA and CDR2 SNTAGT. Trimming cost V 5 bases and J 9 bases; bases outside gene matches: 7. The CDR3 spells CASSTGTTGIQYF. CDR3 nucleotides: TGTGCCAGCAGTACTGGGACTACGGGCATTCAGTACTTC.

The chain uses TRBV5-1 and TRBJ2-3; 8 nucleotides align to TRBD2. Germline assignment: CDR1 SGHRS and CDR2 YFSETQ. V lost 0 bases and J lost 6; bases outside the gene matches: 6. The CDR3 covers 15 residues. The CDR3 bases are TGCGCCAGCAGCTTGGGAGCGGGAGTGACGGATACGCAGTATTTT. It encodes CASSLGAGVTDTQYF.

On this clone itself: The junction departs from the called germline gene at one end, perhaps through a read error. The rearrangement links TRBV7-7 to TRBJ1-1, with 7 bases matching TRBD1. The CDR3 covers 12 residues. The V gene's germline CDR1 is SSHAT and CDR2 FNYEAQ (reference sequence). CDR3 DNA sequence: TGTGCTAGCACCATAGACAGGGCCGAAGCTTTCTTT. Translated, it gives CASTIDRAEAFF.

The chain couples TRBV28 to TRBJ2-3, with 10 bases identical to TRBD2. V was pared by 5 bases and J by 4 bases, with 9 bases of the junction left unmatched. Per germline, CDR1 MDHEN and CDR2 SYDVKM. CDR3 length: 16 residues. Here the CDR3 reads CASSPAGGTGADTQYF. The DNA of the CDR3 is TGTGCCAGCAGTCCAGCGGGAGGGACCGGGGCAGATACGCAGTATTTT.

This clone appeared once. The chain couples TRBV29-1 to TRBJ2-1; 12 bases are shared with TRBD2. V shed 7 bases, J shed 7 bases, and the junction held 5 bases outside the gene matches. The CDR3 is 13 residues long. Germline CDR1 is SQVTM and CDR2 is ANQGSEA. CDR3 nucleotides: TGCAGCGCTGGCGGACTAGCGGGAAATGAGCAGTTCTTC. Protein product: CSAGGLAGNEQFF.

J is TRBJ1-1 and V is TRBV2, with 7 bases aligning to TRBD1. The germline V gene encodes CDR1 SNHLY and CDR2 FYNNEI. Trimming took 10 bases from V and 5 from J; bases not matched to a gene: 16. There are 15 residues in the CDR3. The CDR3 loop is CATASLGRGLTEAFF. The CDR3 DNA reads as TGTGCCACCGCGAGTCTGGGCAGGGGGTTGACTGAAGCTTTCTTT.

CDR3 in DNA: TGTGCCAGCCACGGGAACACTGAAGCTTTCTTT. It is translated as CASHGNTEAFF. This rearrangement joins TRBV28 to TRBJ1-1, with D uncertain. CDR3 length: 11 amino acids. Trimming took off 8 bases at V and 1 base at J, with 5 bases between the two ends. CDR1 and CDR2 (germline): MDHEN, SYDVKM.

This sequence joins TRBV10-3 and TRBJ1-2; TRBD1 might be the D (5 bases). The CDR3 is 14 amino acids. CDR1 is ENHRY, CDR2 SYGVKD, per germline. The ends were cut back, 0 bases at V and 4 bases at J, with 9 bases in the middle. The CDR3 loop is CAISESGQGYGYTF. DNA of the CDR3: TGTGCCATCAGTGAGTCAGGGCAGGGCTATGGCTACACCTTC.

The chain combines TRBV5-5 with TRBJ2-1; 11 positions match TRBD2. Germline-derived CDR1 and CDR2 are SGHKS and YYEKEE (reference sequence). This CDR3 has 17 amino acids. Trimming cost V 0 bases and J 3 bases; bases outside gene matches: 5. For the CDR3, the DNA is TGTGCCAGCAGCTTGGGCCTAGCGGGAGGAGGCTACAATGAGCAGTTCTTC. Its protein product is CASSLGLAGGGYNEQFF.

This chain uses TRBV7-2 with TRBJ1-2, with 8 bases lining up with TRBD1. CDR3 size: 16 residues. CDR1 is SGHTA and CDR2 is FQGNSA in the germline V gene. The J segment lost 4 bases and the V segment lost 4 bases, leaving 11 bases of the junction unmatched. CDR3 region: CASSSGQGIMGYGYTF. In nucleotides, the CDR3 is TGTGCCAGCAGCTCAGGACAGGGAATAATGGGCTATGGCTACACCTTC.

The CDR3 reads CASTLAGVVDTGELFF. Written as DNA, the CDR3 is TGTGCCAGCACTCTGGCGGGAGTGGTGGACACCGGGGAGCTGTTTTTT. This chain joins TRBV2 and TRBJ2-2; TRBD2 aligns across 7 bases. J was trimmed by 3 bases and V by 7 bases; bases with no gene match: 11. The CDR3 is 16 amino acids. CDR1 SNHLY and CDR2 FYNNEI come from the germline V gene.